Each of the 5 T cell receptor beta chains below was sequenced from the same sample in a study of blood T cell repertoires in COVID-19. Using immunoSEQ multiplex PCR, the repertoire was profiled, and TCRdb retains in-frame clones only, with some absent. The sample includes under 20,000 clones, around 82% seen only once; the top ten take just over 9%. The sample was peripheral blood. The receptors were sampled from a human donor in a cohort sampled during active COVID-19.

CDR3 sequence: CASSGSGTGATGYTF. CDR3 bases: TGTGCCAGCAGCGGGTCCGGGACAGGGGCTACTGGCTACACCTTC. This chain links TRBV3-1 (or the pseudogene TRBV3-2) with TRBJ1-2, with 10 bases matching TRBD1. The CDR3 spans 15 residues. Germline trimming cut 5 bases from V and 7 bases from J; bases unmatched to any gene: 10. Germline loops: CDR1 LGHDT, CDR2 YNNKEL (reference sequence).

This clone was detected only a few times. This chain joins TRBV3-1 (or the pseudogene TRBV3-2) and TRBJ1-6; TRBD1 agrees at 9 bases. J was trimmed by 3 bases and V by 4 bases; bases with no gene match: 7. This CDR3 comprises 17 residues. Per the germline V gene, CDR1 is LGHDT and CDR2 is YNNKEL (reference sequence). The CDR3 loop reads CASSRDRAVYYNSPLHF. CDR3 nucleotides: TGTGCCAGCAGCCGGGACAGGGCAGTTTACTATAATTCACCCCTCCACTTT.

This clone turned up a few times. J is TRBJ2-5 and V is TRBV10-3, with TRBD2 matching 9 bases. Germline CDR1 ENHRY, CDR2 SYGVKD. This CDR3 has 16 residues. With V trimmed by 10 bases and J by 1 base, 13 bases remained unmatched. The CDR3 nucleotides are TGTGCCACCCGACAGGGTTCAGCGGGGGGCCAAGAGACCCAGTACTTC. It yields the protein CATRQGSAGGQETQYF.

This clone was seen more than once but under ten times. The rearrangement joins TRBV4-1 to TRBJ1-6; the D gene is possibly TRBD1 (6 bases). The germline CDR1 and CDR2 sequences are MGHRA and YSYEKL. The CDR3 extends over 16 amino acids. The V end lost 1 base, the J end lost 10 bases, and 17 bases lay between the germline ends. CDR3: CASSQASTGRGSPLHF. For the CDR3, the DNA is TGCGCCAGCAGCCAAGCTTCTACAGGGAGGGGATCACCCCTCCACTTT.

This chain joins TRBV28 and TRBJ1-2; possibly TRBD1 for D (6 bases). CDR1 is MDHEN, CDR2 SYDVKM, per germline. This CDR3 is built from 12 residues. The V and J ends lost 5 bases and 8 bases respectively, with 12 bases between them. CDR3 DNA: TGTGCCAGCAGTCCAGGGGCTGGGGGCTACACCTTC. Its translation: CASSPGAGGYTF.